What follows is one T cell receptor (beta chain) and its context. Unmatched junction bases numbered 5, after V lost 2 bases and J lost 7 bases. The CDR3 has 14 residues. The V gene's germline CDR1 is LGHDT and CDR2 YNNKEL (reference sequence). This sample stems from a study of blood T cell repertoires in COVID-19. Sequencing used immunoSEQ multiplex PCR; TCRdb keeps in-frame clones, though not all of them. Among around 300,000 clones listed, roughly 88% were seen once. The chain is built from TRBV3-1 (or the pseudogene TRBV3-2) and TRBJ2-1, with TRBD1 matching over 7 bases. The sequence was obtained from a young man who had recovered from COVID-19. The sequencing input was PBMCs or T cells enriched from blood (not recorded which). CDR3 sequence: CASSQLWDRNEQFF. CDR3 nucleotides: TGTGCCAGCAGCCAACTTTGGGACAGAAATGAGCAGTTCTTC.